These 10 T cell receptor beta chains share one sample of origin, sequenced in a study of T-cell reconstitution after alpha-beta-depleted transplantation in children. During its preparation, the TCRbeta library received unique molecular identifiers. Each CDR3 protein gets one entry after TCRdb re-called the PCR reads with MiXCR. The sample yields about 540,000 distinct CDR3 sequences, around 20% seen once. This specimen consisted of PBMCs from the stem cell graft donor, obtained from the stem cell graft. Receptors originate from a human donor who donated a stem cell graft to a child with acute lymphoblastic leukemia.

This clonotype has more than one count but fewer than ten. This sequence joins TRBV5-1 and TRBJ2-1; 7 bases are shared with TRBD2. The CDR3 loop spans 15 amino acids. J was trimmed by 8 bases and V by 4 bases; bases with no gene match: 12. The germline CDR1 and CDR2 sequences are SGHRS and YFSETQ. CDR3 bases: TGCGCCAGCAGCCTCCAATCGACTAGCCGCGATGAGCAGTTCTTC. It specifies CASSLQSTSRDEQFF.

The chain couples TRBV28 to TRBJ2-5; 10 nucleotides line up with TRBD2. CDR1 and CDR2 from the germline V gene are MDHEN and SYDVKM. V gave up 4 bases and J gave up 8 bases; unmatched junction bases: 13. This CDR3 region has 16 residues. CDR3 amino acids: CASSSQGSGRGGTQYF. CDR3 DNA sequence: TGTGCCAGCAGTTCCCAGGGCAGCGGGAGGGGAGGTACCCAGTACTTC.

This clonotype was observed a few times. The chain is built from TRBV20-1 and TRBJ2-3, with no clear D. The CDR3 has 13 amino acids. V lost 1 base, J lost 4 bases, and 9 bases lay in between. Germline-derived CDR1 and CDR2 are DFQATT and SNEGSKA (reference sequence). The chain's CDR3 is CSARAGRPDTQYF. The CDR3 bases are TGCAGTGCTAGAGCGGGTAGGCCAGATACGCAGTATTTT.

The chain's CDR3 is CASSLTEDYGYTF. DNA for the CDR3: TGCGCCAGCAGCCTGACAGAAGACTATGGCTACACCTTC. The chain joins TRBV4-1 to TRBJ1-2; D is perhaps TRBD1 (5 bases). The germline V gene encodes CDR1 MGHRA and CDR2 YSYEKL. Trimming took 4 bases from V and 3 from J, leaving 9 bases between them. CDR3 length: 13 amino acids.

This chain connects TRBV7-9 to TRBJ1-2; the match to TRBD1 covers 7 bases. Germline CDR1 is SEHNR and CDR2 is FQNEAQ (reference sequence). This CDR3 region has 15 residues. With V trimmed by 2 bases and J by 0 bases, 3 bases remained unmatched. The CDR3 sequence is CASSLQGEANYGYTF. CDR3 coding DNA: TGTGCCAGCAGCTTACAGGGGGAAGCTAACTATGGCTACACCTTC.

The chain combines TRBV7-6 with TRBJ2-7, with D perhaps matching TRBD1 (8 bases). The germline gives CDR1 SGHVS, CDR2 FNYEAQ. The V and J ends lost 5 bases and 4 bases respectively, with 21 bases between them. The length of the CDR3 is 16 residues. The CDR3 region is CASSAQTGGGRYEQYF. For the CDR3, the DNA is TGTGCCAGCAGCGCACAAACAGGGGGGGGTCGGTACGAGCAGTACTTC.

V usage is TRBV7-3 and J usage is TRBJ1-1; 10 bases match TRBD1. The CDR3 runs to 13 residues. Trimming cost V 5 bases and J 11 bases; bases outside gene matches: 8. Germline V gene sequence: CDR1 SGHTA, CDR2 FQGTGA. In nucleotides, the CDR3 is TGTGCCAGCAGCGCCGACAGGGGGCAATCGGCTTTCTTT. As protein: CASSADRGQSAFF.

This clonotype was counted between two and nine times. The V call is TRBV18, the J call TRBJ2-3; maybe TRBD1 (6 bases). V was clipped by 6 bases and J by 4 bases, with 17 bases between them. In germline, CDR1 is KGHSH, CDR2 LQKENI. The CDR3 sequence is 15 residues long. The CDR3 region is CASSLRDIFADTQYF. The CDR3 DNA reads TGTGCCAGCTCCCTACGGGACATTTTTGCAGATACGCAGTATTTT.

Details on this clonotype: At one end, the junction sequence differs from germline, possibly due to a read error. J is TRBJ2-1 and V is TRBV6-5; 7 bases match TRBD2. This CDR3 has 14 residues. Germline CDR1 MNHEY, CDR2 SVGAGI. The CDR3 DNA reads TGTGTCAGCAGTAACCCGGGACTACTCAATGAGCAGTTCTTC. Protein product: CVSSNPGLLNEQFF.

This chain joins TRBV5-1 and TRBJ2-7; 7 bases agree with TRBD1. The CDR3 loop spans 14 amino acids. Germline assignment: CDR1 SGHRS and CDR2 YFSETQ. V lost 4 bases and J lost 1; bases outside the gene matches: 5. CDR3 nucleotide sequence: TGCGCCAGCAGCCTCCACAGGGGTTCCTACGAGCAGTACTTC. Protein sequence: CASSLHRGSYEQYF.